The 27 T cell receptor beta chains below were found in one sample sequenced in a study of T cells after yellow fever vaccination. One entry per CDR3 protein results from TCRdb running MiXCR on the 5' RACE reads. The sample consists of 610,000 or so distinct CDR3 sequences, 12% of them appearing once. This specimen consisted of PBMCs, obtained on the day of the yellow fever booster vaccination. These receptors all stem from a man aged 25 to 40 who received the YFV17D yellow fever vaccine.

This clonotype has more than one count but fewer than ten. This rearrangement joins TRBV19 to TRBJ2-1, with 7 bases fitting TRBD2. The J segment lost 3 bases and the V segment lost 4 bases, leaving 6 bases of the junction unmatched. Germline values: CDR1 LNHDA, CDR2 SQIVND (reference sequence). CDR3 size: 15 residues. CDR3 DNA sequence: TGTGCCAGTAGTAGGGGGACTACCCACTACAATGAGCAGTTCTTC. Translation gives CASSRGTTHYNEQFF.

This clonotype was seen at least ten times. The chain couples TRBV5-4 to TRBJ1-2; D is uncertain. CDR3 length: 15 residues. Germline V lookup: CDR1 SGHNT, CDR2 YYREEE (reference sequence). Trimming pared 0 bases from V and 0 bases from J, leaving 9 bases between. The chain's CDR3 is CASSLETSANYGYTF. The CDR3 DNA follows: TGTGCCAGCAGCTTGGAAACGTCAGCTAACTATGGCTACACCTTC.

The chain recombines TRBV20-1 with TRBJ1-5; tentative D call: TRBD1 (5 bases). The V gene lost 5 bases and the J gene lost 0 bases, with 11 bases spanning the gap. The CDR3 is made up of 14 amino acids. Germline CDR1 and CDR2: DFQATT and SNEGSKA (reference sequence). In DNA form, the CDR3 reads TGCAGTGCTGGGGCACCGCATAGCAATCAGCCCCAGCATTTT. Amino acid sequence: CSAGAPHSNQPQHF.

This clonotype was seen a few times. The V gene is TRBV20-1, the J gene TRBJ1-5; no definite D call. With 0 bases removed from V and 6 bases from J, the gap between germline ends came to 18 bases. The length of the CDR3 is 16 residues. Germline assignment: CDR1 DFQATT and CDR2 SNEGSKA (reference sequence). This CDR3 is CSARDHLSGITQPQHF. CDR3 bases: TGCAGTGCTAGAGATCATCTATCGGGGATAACTCAGCCCCAGCATTTT.

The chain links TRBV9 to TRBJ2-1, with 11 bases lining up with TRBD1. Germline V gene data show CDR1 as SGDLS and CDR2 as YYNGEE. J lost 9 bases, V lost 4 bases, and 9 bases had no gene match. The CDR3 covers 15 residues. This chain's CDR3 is CASSIPGTGGSEQFF. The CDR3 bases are TGTGCCAGCAGCATCCCCGGGACAGGGGGGAGTGAGCAGTTCTTC.

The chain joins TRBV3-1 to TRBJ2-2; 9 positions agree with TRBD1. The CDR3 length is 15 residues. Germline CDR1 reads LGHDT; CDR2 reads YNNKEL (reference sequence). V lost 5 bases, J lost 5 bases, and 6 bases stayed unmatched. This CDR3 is CASSFGTGRTGELFF. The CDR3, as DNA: TGTGCCAGCAGCTTTGGGACAGGGAGGACCGGGGAGCTGTTTTTT.

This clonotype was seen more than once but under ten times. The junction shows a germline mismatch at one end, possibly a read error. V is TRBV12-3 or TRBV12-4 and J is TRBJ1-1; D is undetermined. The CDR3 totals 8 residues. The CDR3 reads CLFTEAFF. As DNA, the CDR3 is TGCCTTTTTACTGAAGCTTTCTTT.

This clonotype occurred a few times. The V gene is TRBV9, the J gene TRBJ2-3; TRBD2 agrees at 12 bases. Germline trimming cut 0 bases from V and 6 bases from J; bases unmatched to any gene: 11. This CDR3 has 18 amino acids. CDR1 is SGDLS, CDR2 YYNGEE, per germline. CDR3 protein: CASSVAPPTSGRMDTQYF. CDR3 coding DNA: TGTGCCAGCAGCGTAGCCCCTCCGACTAGCGGGAGAATGGATACGCAGTATTTT.

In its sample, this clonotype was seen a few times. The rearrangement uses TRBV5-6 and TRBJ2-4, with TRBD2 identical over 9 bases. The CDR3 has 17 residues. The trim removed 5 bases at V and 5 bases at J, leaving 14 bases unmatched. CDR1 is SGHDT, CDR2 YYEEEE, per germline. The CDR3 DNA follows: TGTGCCAGCAGTCCCCACCGGCGGGAGGGCCCCCAAAACATTCAGTACTTC. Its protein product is CASSPHRREGPQNIQYF.

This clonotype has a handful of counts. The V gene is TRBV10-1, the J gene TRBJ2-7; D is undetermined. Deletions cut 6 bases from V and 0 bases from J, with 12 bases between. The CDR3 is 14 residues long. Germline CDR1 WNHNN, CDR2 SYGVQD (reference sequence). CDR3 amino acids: CASSFGPASYEQYF. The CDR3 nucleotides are TGCGCCAGCAGCTTCGGACCGGCCTCCTACGAGCAGTACTTC.

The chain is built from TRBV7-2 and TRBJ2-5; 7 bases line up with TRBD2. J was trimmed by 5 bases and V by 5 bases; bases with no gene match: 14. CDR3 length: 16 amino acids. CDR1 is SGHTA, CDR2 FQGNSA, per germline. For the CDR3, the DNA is TGTGCCAGCAGCCGAGACAGCGGGACTCCCCTGGAGACCCAGTACTTC. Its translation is CASSRDSGTPLETQYF.

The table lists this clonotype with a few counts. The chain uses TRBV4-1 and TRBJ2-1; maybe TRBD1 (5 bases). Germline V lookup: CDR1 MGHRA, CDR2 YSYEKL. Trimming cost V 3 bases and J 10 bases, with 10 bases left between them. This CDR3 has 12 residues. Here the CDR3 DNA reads TGCGCCAGCAGCCATGCAGGGTACGAGCAGTTCTTC. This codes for CASSHAGYEQFF.

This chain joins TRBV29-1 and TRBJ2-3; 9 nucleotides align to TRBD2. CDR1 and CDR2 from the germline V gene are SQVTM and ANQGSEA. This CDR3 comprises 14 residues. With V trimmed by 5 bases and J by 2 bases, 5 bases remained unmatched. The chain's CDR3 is CSVRLAGITDTQYF. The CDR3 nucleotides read TGCAGCGTTCGGCTAGCGGGGATCACAGATACGCAGTATTTT.

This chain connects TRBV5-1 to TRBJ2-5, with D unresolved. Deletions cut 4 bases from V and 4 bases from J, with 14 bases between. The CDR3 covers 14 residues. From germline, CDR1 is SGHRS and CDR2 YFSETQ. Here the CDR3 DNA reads TGCGCCAGCAGCCCCGTGGTGGTTGGAGAGACCCAGTACTTC. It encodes CASSPVVVGETQYF. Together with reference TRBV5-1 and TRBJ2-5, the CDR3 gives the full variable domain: KAGVTQTPRYLIKTRGQQVTLSCSPISGHRSVSWYQQTPGQGLQFLFEYFSETQRNKGNFPGRFSGRQFSNSRSEMNVSTLELGDSALYLCASSPVVVGETQYFGPGTRLLVL.

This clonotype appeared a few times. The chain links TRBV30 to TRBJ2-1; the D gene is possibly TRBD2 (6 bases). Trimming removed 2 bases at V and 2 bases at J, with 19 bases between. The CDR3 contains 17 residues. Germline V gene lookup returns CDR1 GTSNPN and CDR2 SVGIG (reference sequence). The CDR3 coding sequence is TGTGCCTGGAGTCCCCGGTCCGGGACTCCGGCCTACAATGAGCAGTTCTTC. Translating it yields CAWSPRSGTPAYNEQFF. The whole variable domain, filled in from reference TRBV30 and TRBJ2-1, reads SQTIHQWPATLVQPVGSPLSLECTVEGTSNPNLYWYRQAAGRGLQLLFYSVGIGQISSEVPQNLSASRPQDRQFILSSKKLLLSDSGFYLCAWSPRSGTPAYNEQFFGPGTRLTVL.

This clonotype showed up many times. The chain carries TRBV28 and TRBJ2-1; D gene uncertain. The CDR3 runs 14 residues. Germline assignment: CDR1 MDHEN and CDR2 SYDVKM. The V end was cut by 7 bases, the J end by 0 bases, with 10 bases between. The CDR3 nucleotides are TGTGCCAGCACCGACCCTCCCTCCTACAATGAGCAGTTCTTC. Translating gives CASTDPPSYNEQFF.

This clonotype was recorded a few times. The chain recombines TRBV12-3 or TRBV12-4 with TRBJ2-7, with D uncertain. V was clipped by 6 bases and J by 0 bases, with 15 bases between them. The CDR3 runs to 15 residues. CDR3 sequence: CASRPAFIRSYEQYF. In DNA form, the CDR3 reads TGTGCCAGCAGACCGGCTTTCATCCGCTCCTACGAGCAGTACTTC.

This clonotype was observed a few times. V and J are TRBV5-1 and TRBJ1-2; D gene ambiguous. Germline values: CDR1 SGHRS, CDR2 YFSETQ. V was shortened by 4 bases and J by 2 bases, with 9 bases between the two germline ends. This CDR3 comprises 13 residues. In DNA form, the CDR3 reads TGCGCCAGCAGCCTTAATAGGAACTATGGCTACACCTTC. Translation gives CASSLNRNYGYTF.

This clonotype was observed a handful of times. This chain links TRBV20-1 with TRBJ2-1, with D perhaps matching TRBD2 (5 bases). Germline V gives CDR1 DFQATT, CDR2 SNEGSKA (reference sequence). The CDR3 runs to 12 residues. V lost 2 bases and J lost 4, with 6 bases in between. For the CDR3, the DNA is TGCAGTGCTAGAAGACTATACAATGAGCAGTTCTTC. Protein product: CSARRLYNEQFF.

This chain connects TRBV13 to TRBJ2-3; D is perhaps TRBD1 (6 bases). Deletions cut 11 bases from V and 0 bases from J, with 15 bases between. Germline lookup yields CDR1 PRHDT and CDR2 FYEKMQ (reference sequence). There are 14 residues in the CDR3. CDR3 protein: CAVQRTASTDTQYF. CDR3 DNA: TGTGCCGTACAAAGGACAGCTAGCACAGATACGCAGTATTTT.

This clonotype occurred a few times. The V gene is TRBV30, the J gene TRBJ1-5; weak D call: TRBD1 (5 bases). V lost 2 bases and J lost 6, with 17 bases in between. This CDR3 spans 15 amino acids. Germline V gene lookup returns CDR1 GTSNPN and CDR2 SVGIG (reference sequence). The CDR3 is CAWSPPGGTGQPQHF. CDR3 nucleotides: TGTGCCTGGAGTCCCCCGGGAGGTACAGGTCAGCCCCAGCATTTT.

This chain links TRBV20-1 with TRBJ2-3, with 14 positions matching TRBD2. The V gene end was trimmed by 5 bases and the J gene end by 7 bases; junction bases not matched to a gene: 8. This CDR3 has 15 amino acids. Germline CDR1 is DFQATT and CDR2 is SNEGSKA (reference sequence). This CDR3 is CSAAGTSGSGNTQYF. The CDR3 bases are TGCAGTGCTGCAGGGACTAGCGGGAGTGGAAATACGCAGTATTTT.

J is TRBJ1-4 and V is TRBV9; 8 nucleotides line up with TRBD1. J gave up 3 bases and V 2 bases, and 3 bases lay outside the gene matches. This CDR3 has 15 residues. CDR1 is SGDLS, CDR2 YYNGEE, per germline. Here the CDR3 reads CASSVGQVPNEKLFF. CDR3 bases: TGTGCCAGCAGCGTGGGACAGGTGCCTAATGAAAAACTGTTTTTT.

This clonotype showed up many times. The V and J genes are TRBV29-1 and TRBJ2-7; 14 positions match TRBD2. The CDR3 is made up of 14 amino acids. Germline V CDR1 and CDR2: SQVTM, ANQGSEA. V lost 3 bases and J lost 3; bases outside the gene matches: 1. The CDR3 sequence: CSVEGLAGDYEQYF. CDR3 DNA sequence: TGCAGCGTTGAGGGACTAGCGGGAGACTACGAGCAGTACTTC.

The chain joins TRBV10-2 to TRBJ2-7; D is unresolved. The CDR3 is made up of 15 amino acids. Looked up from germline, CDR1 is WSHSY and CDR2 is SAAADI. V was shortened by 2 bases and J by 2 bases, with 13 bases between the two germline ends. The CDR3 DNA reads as TGCGCCAGCAGTGAGGATTCCCGGATACCCTACGAGCAGTACTTC. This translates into CASSEDSRIPYEQYF.

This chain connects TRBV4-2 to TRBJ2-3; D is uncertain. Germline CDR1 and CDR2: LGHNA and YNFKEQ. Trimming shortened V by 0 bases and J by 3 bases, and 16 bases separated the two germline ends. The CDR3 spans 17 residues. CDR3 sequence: CASSQESMPVATDTQYF. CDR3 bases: TGTGCCAGCAGCCAAGAAAGTATGCCCGTGGCGACAGATACGCAGTATTTT.

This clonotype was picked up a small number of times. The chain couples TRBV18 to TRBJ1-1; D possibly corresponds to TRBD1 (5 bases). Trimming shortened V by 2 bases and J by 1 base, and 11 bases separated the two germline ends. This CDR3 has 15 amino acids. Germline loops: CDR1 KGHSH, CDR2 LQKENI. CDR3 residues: CASSPGFQGNTEAFF. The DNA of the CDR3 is TGTGCCAGCTCACCAGGCTTTCAGGGGAACACTGAAGCTTTCTTT.